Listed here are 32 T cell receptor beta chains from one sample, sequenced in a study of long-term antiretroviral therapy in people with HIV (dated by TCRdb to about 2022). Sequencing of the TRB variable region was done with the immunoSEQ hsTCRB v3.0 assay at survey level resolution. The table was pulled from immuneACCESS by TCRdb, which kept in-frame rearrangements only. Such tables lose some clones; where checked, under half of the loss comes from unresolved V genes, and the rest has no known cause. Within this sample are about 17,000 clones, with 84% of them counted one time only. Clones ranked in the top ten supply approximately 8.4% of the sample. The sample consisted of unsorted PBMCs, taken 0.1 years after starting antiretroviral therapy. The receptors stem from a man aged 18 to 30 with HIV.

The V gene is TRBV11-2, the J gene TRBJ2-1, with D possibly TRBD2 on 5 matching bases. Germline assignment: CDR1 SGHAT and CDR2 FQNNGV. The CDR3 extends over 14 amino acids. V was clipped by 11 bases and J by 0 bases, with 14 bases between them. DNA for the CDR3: TGTGCCGGGAGAGCGGACCCCTCCTACAATGAGCAGTTCTTC. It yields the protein CAGRADPSYNEQFF.

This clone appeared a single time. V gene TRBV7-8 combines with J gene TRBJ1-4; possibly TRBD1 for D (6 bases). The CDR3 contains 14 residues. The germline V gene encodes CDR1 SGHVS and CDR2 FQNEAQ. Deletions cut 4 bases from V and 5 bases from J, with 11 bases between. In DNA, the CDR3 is TGTGCCAGCAGCTACGGACAGCCAAATGAAAAACTGTTTTTT. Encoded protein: CASSYGQPNEKLFF.

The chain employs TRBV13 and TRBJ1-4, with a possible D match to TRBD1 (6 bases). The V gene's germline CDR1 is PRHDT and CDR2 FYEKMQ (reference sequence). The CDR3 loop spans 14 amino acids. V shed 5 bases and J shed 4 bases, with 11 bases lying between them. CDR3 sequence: CASSPTGLNEKLFF. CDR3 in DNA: TGTGCCAGCAGCCCTACAGGGCTTAATGAAAAACTGTTTTTT.

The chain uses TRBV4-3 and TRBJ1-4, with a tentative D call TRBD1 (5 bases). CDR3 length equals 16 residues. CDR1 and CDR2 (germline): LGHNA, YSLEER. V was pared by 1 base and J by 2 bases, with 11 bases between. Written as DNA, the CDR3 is TGCGCCAGCAGCCAAGTGGGGCCCCCGACTAATGAAAAACTGTTTTTT. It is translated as CASSQVGPPTNEKLFF.

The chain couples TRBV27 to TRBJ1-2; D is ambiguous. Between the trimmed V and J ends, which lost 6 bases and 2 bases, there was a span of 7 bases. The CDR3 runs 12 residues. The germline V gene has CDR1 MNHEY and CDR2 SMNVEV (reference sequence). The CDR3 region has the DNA TGTGCCAGCAGAGGACCGAACTATGGCTACACCTTC. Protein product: CASRGPNYGYTF.

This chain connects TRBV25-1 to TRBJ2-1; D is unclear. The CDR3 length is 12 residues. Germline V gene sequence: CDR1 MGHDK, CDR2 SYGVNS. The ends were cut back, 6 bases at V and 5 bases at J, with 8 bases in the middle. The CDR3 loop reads CASRRPDNEQFF. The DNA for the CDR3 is TGTGCCAGCAGAAGACCCGACAATGAGCAGTTCTTC.

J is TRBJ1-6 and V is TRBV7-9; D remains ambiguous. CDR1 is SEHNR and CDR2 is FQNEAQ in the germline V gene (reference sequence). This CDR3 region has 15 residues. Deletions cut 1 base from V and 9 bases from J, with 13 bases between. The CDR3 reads CASSLDQVVRSPLHF. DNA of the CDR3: TGTGCCAGCAGCTTAGACCAGGTTGTTCGTTCACCCCTCCACTTT. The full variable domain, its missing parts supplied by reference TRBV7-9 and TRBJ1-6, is DTGVSQNPRHKITKRGQNVTFRCDPISEHNRLYWYRQTLGQGPEFLTYFQNEAQLEKSRLLSDRFSAERPKGSFSTLEIQRTEQGDSAMYLCASSLDQVVRSPLHFGNGTRLTVT.

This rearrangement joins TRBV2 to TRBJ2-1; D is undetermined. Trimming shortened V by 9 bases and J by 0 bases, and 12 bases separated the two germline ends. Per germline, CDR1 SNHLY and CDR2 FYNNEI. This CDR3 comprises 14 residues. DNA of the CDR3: TGTGCCAGAAATAGTCGTAGCTCCTACAATGAGCAGTTCTTC. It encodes CARNSRSSYNEQFF.

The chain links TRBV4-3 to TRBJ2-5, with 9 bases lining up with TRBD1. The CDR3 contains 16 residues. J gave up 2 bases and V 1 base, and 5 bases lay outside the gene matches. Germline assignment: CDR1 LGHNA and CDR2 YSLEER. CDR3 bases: TGCGCCAGCAGCCAAGCCGACAGGGGGAGACAAGAGACCCAGTACTTC. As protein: CASSQADRGRQETQYF.

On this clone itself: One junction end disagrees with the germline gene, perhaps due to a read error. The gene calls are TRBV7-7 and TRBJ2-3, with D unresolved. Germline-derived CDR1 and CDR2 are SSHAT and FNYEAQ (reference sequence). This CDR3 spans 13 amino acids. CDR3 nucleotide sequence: TGTGCTAGCAGCTTCGAGGTAGCAGATACGCAGTATTTT. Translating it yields CASSFEVADTQYF.

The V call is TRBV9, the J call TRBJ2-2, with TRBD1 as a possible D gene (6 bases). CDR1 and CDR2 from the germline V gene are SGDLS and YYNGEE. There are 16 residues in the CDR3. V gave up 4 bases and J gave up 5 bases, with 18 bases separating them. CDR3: CASSLGWGLLTGELFF. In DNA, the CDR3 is TGTGCCAGCAGCCTCGGCTGGGGGCTGTTGACCGGGGAGCTGTTTTTT.

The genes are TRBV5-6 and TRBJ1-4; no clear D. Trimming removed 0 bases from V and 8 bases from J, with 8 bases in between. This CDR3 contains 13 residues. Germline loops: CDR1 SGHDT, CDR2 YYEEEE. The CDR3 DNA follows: TGTGCCAGCAGCTTGGATGGGAGCGAAAAACTGTTTTTT. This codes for CASSLDGSEKLFF.

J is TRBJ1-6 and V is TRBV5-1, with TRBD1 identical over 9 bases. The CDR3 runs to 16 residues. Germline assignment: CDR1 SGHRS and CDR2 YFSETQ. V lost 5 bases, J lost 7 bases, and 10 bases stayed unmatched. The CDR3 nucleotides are TGCGCCAGCAGTACCCAGGGACAGGGACCGAATTCACCCCTCCACTTT. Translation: CASSTQGQGPNSPLHF.

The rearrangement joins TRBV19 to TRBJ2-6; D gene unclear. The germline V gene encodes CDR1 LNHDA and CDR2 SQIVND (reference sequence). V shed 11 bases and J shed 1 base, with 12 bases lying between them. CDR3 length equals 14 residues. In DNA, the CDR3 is TGTGCCTCTTTGGACCGGTCTGGGGCCAACGTCCTGACTTTC. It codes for CASLDRSGANVLTF.

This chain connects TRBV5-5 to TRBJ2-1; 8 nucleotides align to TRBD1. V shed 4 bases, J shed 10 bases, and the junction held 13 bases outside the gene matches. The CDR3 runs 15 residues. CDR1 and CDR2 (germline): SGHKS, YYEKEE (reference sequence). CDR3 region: CASSPGQGAHWEQFF. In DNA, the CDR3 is TGTGCCAGCAGCCCCGGCCAGGGGGCTCACTGGGAGCAGTTCTTC.

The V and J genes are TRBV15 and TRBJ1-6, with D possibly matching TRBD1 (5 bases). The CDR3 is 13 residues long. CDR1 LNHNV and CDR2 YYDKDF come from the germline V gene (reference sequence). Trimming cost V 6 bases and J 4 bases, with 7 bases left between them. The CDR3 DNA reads TGTGCCACCAGGGGACGGTATAATTCACCCCTCCACTTT. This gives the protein CATRGRYNSPLHF.

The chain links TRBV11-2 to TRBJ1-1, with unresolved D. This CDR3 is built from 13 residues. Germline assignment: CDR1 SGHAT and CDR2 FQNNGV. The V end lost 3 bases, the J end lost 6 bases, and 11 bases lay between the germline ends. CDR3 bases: TGTGCCAGCAGCTTGAATAGGGCTTCTGAAGCTTTCTTT. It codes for CASSLNRASEAFF. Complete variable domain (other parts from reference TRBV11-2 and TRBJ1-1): EAGVAQSPRYKIIEKRQSVAFWCNPISGHATLYWYQQILGQGPKLLIQFQNNGVVDDSQLPKDRFSAERLKGVDSTLKIQPAKLEDSAVYLCASSLNRASEAFFGQGTRLTVV.

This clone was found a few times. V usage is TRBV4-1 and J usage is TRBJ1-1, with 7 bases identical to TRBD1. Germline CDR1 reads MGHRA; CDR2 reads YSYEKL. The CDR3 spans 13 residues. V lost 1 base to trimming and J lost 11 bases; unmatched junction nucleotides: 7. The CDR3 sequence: CASSQGQGPPAFF. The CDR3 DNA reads TGCGCCAGCAGCCAAGGACAGGGCCCCCCGGCTTTCTTT.

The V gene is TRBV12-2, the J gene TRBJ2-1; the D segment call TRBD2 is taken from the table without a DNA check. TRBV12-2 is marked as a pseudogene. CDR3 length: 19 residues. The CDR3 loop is CASRLVGGPKREGRNEQFF. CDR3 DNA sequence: TGTGCAAGTCGCTTAGTCGGGGGGCCGAAGCGGGAGGGCCGCAATGAGCAGTTCTTC.

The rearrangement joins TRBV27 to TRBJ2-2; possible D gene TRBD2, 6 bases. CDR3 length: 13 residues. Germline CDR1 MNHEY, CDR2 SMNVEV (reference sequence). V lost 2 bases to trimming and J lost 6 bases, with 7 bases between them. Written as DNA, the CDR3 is TGTGCCAGCAGTTTAACGGGGGCCGGGGAGCTGTTTTTT. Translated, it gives CASSLTGAGELFF.

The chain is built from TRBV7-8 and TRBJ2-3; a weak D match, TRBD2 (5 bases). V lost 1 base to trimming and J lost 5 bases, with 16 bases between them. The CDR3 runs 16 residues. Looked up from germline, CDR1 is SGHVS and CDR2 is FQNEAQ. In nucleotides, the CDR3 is TGTGCCAGCAGCTTAGGATGGGCAGTTGGAGGAGATACGCAGTATTTT. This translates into CASSLGWAVGGDTQYF. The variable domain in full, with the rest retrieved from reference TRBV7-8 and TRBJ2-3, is GAGVSQSPRYKVAKRGQDVALRCDPISGHVSLFWYQQALGQGPEFLTYFQNEAQLDKSGLPSDRFFAERPEGSVSTLKIQRTQQEDSAVYLCASSLGWAVGGDTQYFGPGTRLTVL.

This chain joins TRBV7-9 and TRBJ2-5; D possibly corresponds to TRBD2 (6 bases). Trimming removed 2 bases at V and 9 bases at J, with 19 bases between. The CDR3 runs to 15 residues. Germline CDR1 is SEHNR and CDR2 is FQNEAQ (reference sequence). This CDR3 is CASSLTSGGSGAQYF. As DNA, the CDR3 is TGTGCCAGCAGCTTAACCAGCGGCGGATCGGGGGCCCAGTACTTC.

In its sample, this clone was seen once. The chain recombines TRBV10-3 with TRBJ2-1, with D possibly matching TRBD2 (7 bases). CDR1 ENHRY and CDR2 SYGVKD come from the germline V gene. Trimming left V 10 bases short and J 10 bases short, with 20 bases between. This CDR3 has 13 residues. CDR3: CATTATSTGEQFF. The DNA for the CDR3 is TGTGCCACCACAGCGACTAGCACAGGGGAGCAGTTCTTC.

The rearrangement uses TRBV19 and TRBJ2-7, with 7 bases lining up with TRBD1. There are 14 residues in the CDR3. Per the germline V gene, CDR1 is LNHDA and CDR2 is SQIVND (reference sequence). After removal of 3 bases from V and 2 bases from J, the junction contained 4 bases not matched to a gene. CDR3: CASSISRGTYEQYF. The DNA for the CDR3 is TGTGCCAGTAGTATCAGCAGGGGGACCTACGAGCAGTACTTC. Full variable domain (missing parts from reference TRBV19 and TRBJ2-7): DGGITQSPKYLFRKEGQNVTLSCEQNLNHDAMYWYRQDPGQGLRLIYYSQIVNDFQKGDIAEGYSVSREKKESFPLTVTSAQKNPTAFYLCASSISRGTYEQYFGPGTRLTVT.

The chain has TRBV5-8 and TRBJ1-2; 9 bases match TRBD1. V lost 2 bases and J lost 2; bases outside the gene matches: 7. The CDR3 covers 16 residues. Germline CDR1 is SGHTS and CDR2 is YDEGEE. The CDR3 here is CASSFSRQGGNYGYTF. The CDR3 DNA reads TGTGCCAGCAGCTTCTCCCGACAGGGGGGAAACTATGGCTACACCTTC.

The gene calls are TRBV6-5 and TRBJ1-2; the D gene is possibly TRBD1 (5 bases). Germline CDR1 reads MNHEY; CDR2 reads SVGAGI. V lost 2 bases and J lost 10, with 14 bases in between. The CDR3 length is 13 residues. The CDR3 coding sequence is TGTGCCAGCAGTTACGGGCAGGGAGGGGCCTACACCTTC. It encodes CASSYGQGGAYTF.

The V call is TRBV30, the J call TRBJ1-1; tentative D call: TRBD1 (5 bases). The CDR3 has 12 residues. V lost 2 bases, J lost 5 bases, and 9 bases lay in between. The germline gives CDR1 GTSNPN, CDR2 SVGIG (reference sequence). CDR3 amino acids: CAWSQGWTEAFF. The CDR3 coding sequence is TGTGCCTGGAGTCAGGGATGGACTGAAGCTTTCTTT.

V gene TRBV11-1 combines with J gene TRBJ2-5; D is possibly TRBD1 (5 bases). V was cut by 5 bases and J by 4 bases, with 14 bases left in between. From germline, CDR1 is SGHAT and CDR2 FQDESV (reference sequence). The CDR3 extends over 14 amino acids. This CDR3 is CASSTSTESETQYF. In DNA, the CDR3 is TGTGCCAGCAGCACCTCGACAGAATCAGAGACCCAGTACTTC.

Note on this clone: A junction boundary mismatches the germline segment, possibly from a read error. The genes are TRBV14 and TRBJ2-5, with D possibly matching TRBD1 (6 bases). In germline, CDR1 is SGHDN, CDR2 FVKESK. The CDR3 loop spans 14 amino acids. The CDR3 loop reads CASSQRLTGSRPNF. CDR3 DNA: TGTGCCAGCAGCCAAAGGTTAACAGGGAGCCGCCCAAACTTC.

The CDR3 DNA sequence: TGTGCCAGCAGTTGGGGCGGGTCGGACACTGAAGCTTTCTTT. Translated: CASSWGGSDTEAFF. J is TRBJ1-1 and V is TRBV9; perhaps TRBD1 as D (5 bases). This CDR3 is built from 14 residues. Trimming took 5 bases from V and 3 from J, leaving 14 bases between them. Germline CDR1 reads SGDLS; CDR2 reads YYNGEE.

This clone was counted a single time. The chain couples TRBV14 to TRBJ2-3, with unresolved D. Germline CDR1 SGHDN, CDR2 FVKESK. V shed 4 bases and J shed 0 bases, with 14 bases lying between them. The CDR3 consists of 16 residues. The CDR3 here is CASSPWSGGSTDTQYF. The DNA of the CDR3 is TGTGCCAGCAGCCCCTGGTCCGGCGGCAGCACAGATACGCAGTATTTT.

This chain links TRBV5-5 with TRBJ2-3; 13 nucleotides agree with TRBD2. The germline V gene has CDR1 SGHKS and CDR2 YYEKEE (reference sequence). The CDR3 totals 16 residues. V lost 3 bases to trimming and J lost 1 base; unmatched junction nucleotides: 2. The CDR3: CASSSTSGRRTDTQYF. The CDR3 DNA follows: TGTGCCAGCAGCTCGACTAGCGGGAGGCGCACAGATACGCAGTATTTT.